Included here is one T cell receptor (beta chain) sequence, with context. Sequenced by immunoSEQ multiplex PCR; TCRdb stores in-frame clones only, minus some. The table has 240,000 or so clones, roughly 86% seen once. V was pared by 7 bases and J by 5 bases, with 18 bases of the junction left unmatched. Germline CDR1 reads SEHNR; CDR2 reads FQNEAQ (reference sequence). The CDR3 totals 18 residues. These data are taken from a study of blood T cell repertoires in COVID-19. Study as a whole: Italy, Spain and the United States were the sources of the convalescent and acute COVID-19 samples.

The receptor was derived from a woman aged 25 to 45 with acute or convalescent COVID-19. The rearrangement links TRBV7-9 to TRBJ2-7; 12 nucleotides agree with TRBD1. The sequencing input was peripheral blood. CDR3: CASTITPGTGGQAHEQYF. DNA for the CDR3: TGTGCCAGCACCATAACCCCCGGGACAGGGGGCCAAGCCCACGAGCAGTACTTC.